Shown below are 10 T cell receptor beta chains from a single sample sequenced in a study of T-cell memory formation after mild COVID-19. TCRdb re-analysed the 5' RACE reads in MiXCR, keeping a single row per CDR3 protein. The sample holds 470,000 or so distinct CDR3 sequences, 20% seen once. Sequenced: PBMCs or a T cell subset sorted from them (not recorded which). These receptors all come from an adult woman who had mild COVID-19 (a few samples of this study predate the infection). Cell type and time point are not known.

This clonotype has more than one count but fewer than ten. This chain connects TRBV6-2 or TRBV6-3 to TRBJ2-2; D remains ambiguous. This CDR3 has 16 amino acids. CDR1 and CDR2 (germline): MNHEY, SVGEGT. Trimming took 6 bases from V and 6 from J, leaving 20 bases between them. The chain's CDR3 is CASSVTPRFPAGELFF. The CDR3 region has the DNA TGTGCCAGCAGCGTTACCCCAAGATTCCCCGCCGGGGAGCTGTTTTTT.

The CDR3 loop reads CASSVGTGTGAYEQYF. The CDR3 DNA is TGTGCCAGCAGCGTAGGAACCGGGACAGGGGCATACGAGCAGTACTTC. The chain carries TRBV9 and TRBJ2-7; 10 nucleotides align to TRBD1. CDR3 length equals 16 residues. Germline CDR1 and CDR2: SGDLS and YYNGEE. V lost 0 bases, J lost 4 bases, and 7 bases stayed unmatched.

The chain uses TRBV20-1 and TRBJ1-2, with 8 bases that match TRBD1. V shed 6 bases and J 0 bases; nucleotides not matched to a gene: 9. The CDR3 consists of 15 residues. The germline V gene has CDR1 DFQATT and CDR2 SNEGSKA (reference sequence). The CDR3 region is CSALGQGLANYGYTF. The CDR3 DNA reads TGCAGTGCCCTCGGACAGGGCCTAGCTAACTATGGCTACACCTTC.

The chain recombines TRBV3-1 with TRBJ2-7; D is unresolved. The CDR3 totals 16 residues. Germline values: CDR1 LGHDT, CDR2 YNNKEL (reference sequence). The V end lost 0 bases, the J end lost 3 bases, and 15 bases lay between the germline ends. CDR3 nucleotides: TGTGCCAGCAGCCAAGATTGGTCCACCCCGGGCTACGAGCAGTACTTC. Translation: CASSQDWSTPGYEQYF.

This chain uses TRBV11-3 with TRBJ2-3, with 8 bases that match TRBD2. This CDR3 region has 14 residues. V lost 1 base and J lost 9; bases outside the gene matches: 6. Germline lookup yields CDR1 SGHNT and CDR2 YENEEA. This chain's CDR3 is CASSLGVGRGTQYF. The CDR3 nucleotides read TGTGCCAGCAGCTTAGGAGTCGGGAGGGGGACGCAGTATTTT. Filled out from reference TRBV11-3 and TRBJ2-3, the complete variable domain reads EAGVVQSPRYKIIEKKQPVAFWCNPISGHNTLYWYLQNLGQGPELLIRYENEEAVDDSQLPKDRFSAERLKGVDSTLKIQPAELGDSAVYLCASSLGVGRGTQYFGPGTRLTVL.

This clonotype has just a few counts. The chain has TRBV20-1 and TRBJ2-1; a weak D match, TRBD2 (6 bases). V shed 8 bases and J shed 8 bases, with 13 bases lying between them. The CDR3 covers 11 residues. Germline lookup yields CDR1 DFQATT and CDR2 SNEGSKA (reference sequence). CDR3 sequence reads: CSHPGEDEQFF. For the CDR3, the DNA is TGCAGTCACCCGGGGGAAGATGAGCAGTTCTTC.

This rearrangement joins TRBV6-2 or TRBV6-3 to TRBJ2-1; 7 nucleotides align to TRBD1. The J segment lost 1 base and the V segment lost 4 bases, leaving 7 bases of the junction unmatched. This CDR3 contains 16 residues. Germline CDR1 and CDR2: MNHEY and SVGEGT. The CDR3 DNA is TGTGCCAGCAGTTTAATGACAGGGATGTCCTACAATGAGCAGTTCTTC. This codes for CASSLMTGMSYNEQFF.

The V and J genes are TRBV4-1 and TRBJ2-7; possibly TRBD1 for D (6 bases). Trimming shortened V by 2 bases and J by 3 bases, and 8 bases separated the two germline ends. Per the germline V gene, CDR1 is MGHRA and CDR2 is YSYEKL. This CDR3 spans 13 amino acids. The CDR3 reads CASSQIGGYEQYF. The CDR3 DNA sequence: TGCGCCAGCAGCCAAATAGGGGGCTACGAGCAGTACTTC.

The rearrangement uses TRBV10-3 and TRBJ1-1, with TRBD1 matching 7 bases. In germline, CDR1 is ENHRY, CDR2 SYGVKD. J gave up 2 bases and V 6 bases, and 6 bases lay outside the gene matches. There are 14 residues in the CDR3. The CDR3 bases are TGTGCCATCAGCGAAGACAGGGCAAACACTGAAGCTTTCTTT. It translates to CAISEDRANTEAFF.

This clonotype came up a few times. CDR3 sequence reads: CASSLRTGQAFF. The CDR3 bases are TGTGCCAGCAGCTTAAGGACAGGGCAAGCTTTCTTT. This chain links TRBV7-9 with TRBJ1-1; TRBD1 aligns across 8 bases. Germline V gene lookup returns CDR1 SEHNR and CDR2 FQNEAQ (reference sequence). V trimming: 2 bases; J trimming: 9 bases; junction bases outside the gene matches: 2. The CDR3 contains 12 residues.